The clone carrying this T cell receptor (beta chain) has only a few counts. Its antigen remains unknown. According to the study, genomic DNA was the template for TCR beta VDJ and CDR3 profiling. MiXCR, applied by TCRdb to the reads, yields one record per CDR3 protein. The sample includes 150,000 to 180,000 distinct CDR3 sequences, roughly 49% of them seen just once. Trimming took 5 bases from V and 2 from J, leaving 13 bases between them. This CDR3 spans 14 amino acids. CDR1 is SGHVS and CDR2 is FNYEAQ in the germline V gene. These data belong to a study of CD8+CD57+ T cells in acquired aplastic anemia. Study-level results: Any difference that existed in CD8+ Simpson's diversity between patients and controls was not significant.

Before being chosen for sequencing, patients had shown CD8+CD57+ cell expansion by flow cytometry. The rearrangement links TRBV7-6 to TRBJ2-7; D is unclear. Sequencing was done on a sample of sorted CD4+, CD8+, or CD8+CD57+ T cells (not recorded which) from PBMCs. The clonotype originates from a human donor with aplastic anemia. Written as DNA, the CDR3 is TGTGCCAGCAGCCCACGTCCAAGCACCTACGAGCAGTACTTC. Its protein product is CASSPRPSTYEQYF.